One sample yielded the 7 T cell receptor beta chains listed below, sequenced in a study of response to subunit inactivated influenza vaccine (dated by TCRdb to 2017 to 2018). The protocol used for the library was RT-PCR. Reads for this sample came from an Illumina HiSeq 2500. TCRdb ran its own pipeline on the public reads, namely fastp trimming at Q25 and MiXCR clone calling, and kept in-frame beta chains. All rows with the same CDR3 protein become a single entry with the most common DNA and genes. This sample holds about 580,000 distinct CDR3 sequences; less than 15% were observed only once. 8.5% to 14% of the sample is in the top ten clones. The sample here was PBMCs from blood, taken less than 13 days after vaccination. The source of these receptors is a man aged 50 to 59 who received an inactivated influenza vaccine. Donor details come from another sample of the same person, matched by shared clones.

Only a few counts were recorded for this clonotype. The chain combines TRBV7-9 with TRBJ1-1; D is perhaps TRBD1 (6 bases). Germline CDR1 SEHNR, CDR2 FQNEAQ (reference sequence). This CDR3 contains 17 residues. The germline V and J ends were trimmed by 5 bases and 6 bases, with 25 bases remaining between them. CDR3 residues: CASSPAAGEKIWAEAFF. As DNA, the CDR3 is TGTGCCAGCAGCCCGGCGGCAGGGGAGAAGATATGGGCTGAAGCTTTCTTT.

This clonotype occurred a few times. This chain joins TRBV7-2 and TRBJ2-1, with TRBD2 matching 9 bases. The germline V gene encodes CDR1 SGHTA and CDR2 FQGNSA. V shed 2 bases and J 6 bases; nucleotides not matched to a gene: 11. The CDR3 extends over 17 amino acids. CDR3 coding DNA: TGTGCCAGCAGCTTAAATGGGGGGGCTAGCGGGACCAATGAGCAGTTCTTC. Translating gives CASSLNGGASGTNEQFF.

The rearrangement links TRBV10-3 to TRBJ2-3; D perhaps matches TRBD1 (5 bases). The V gene lost 4 bases and the J gene lost 4 bases, with 12 bases spanning the gap. This CDR3 comprises 14 residues. Germline V gene lookup returns CDR1 ENHRY and CDR2 SYGVKD. CDR3 sequence (DNA): TGTGCCATCAGTGTAAGGGGAACATCAGATACGCAGTATTTT. Encoded protein: CAISVRGTSDTQYF.

The genes are TRBV4-3 and TRBJ2-1; 8 positions match TRBD1. Germline trimming cut 1 base from V and 6 bases from J; bases unmatched to any gene: 11. CDR1 and CDR2 from the germline V gene are LGHNA and YSLEER. The CDR3 runs 17 residues. The CDR3 bases are TGCGCCAGCAGCCAAGTTTATGGGACAGGTCGGGCCAATGAGCAGTTCTTC. It is translated as CASSQVYGTGRANEQFF.

The chain recombines TRBV12-3 or TRBV12-4 with TRBJ1-1; D unresolved. Deletions cut 4 bases from V and 11 bases from J, with 11 bases between. This CDR3 has 11 residues. This chain's CDR3 is CASSSKVGAFF. Written as DNA, the CDR3 is TGTGCCAGCAGTTCTAAGGTTGGCGCTTTCTTT.

This clonotype was counted only a few times. V usage is TRBV20-1 and J usage is TRBJ1-5; 8 positions match TRBD1. V was clipped by 2 bases and J by 0 bases; unmatched bases: 12. There are 18 residues in the CDR3. Germline CDR1 is DFQATT and CDR2 is SNEGSKA (reference sequence). This chain's CDR3 is CSARSGTGTHISNQPQHF. The CDR3 DNA reads TGCAGTGCTAGATCCGGGACAGGAACTCACATTAGCAATCAGCCCCAGCATTTT.

V is TRBV4-2 and J is TRBJ2-6; maybe TRBD2 (5 bases). The V gene's germline CDR1 is LGHNA and CDR2 YNFKEQ. The CDR3 runs to 19 residues. V lost 6 bases and J 2 bases, leaving 23 bases between the germline ends. CDR3 amino acids: CASRSTPAGSWTGANVLTF. CDR3 nucleotide sequence: TGTGCCAGCAGAAGTACTCCGGCGGGCTCATGGACTGGGGCCAACGTCCTGACTTTC.